These T cell receptor beta chains were read from a single sample in a study of OX40 agonist ivuxolimab in advanced cancers. This table comes from immunoSEQ multiplex PCR, and its TCRdb copy is limited to in-frame clones, with some not included. This table holds tens of thousands of clones, over 75% found once. The sample here was CD4+ or CD8+ T cells sorted from blood, taken in a trial of the OX40 agonist ivuxolimab. Every receptor here comes from an adult with an advanced solid tumor such as melanoma, head and neck, liver or kidney cancer. Both conserved end residues are part of each CDR3. A D gene is named only where the DNA matches it firmly. A clone size is listed for some rows: how often the clone was seen (once, few, many), or a class if it is expanded.

len: 15
v_gene: TRBV28
j_gene: TRBJ2-3
abundance: NA
d_gene: TRBD2
CDR3nt: TGTGCCAGCAGTCAACTAGCGGGAGGGCCTAATACGCAGTATTTT
CDR3aa: CASSQLAGGPNTQYF

len: 14
v_gene: TRBV11-3
j_gene: TRBJ2-7
abundance: NA
d_gene: TRBD1
CDR3nt: TGTGCCAGCAGTACCGGACAGGTGGTAAACGAGCAGTACTTC
CDR3aa: CASSTGQVVNEQYF

len: 14
v_gene: TRBV5-6
j_gene: TRBJ2-5
abundance: NA
d_gene: TRBD2
CDR3nt: TGTGCCAGCAGCTTGGGCGGGGGGCAAGAGACCCAGTACTTC
CDR3aa: CASSLGGGQETQYF

len: 14
v_gene: TRBV2
j_gene: TRBJ2-3
abundance: NA
d_gene: NA
CDR3nt: TGTGCCAGCAGTGGAGGGCGCCAATCTGATACGCAGTATTTT
CDR3aa: CASSGGRQSDTQYF

len: 12
v_gene: TRBV5-6
j_gene: TRBJ2-7
abundance: NA
d_gene: TRBD1
CDR3nt: TGTGCCAGCAGCAACGGACAGGCGGAGCAGTACTTC
CDR3aa: CASSNGQAEQYF

len: 14
v_gene: TRBV18
j_gene: TRBJ2-1
abundance: NA
d_gene: NA
CDR3nt: TGTGCCAGCTCACCACCGGCAATGTACAATGAGCAGTTCTTC
CDR3aa: CASSPPAMYNEQFF

len: 17
v_gene: TRBV5-1
j_gene: TRBJ2-1
abundance: NA
d_gene: TRBD1
CDR3nt: TGCGCCAGCAGCTCCAGGGGGTATGGAGGCACCTACAATGAGCAGTTCTTC
CDR3aa: CASSSRGYGGTYNEQFF

len: 15
v_gene: TRBV27
j_gene: TRBJ2-1
abundance: NA
d_gene: NA
CDR3nt: TGTGCCAGCAGCACCGTTGCGTACTCCTACAATGAGCAGTTCTTC
CDR3aa: CASSTVAYSYNEQFF

len: 11
v_gene: TRBV5-6
j_gene: TRBJ2-5
abundance: NA
d_gene: NA
CDR3nt: TGTGCCAGCAGCATCCAAGAGACCCAGTACTTC
CDR3aa: CASSIQETQYF

len: 16
v_gene: TRBV4-2
j_gene: TRBJ1-4
abundance: NA
d_gene: NA
CDR3nt: TGTGCCAGCAGCCAAGATGGACCGACAACCACCGAAAAACTGTTTTTT
CDR3aa: CASSQDGPTTTEKLFF

len: 17
v_gene: TRBV28
j_gene: TRBJ1-5
abundance: NA
d_gene: NA
CDR3nt: TGTGCCAGCAGTCCTTCCTCCGGCCCGCGAGGGAATCAGCCCCAGCATTTT
CDR3aa: CASSPSSGPRGNQPQHF

len: 15
v_gene: TRBV19
j_gene: TRBJ2-3
abundance: NA
d_gene: TRBD2
CDR3nt: TGTGCCAGTAGTTCCCCGACTAGCGGGCCAAATACGCAGTATTTT
CDR3aa: CASSSPTSGPNTQYF

len: 13
v_gene: TRBV28
j_gene: TRBJ1-2
abundance: few
d_gene: NA
CDR3nt: TGTGCCAGCAAGACGGGGGGAGGCTATGGCTACACCTTC
CDR3aa: CASKTGGGYGYTF

len: 14
v_gene: TRBV2
j_gene: TRBJ2-7
abundance: NA
d_gene: TRBD1
CDR3nt: TGTGCCAGCAGAGGACAGGGGGCCTCCTACGAGCAGTACTTC
CDR3aa: CASRGQGASYEQYF

len: 15
v_gene: TRBV5-6
j_gene: TRBJ1-3
abundance: once
d_gene: NA
CDR3nt: TGTGCCAGCGGCCCACGGGGCTTAAGTGGAAACACCATATATTTT
CDR3aa: CASGPRGLSGNTIYF

len: 14
v_gene: TRBV5-1
j_gene: TRBJ1-1
abundance: NA
d_gene: TRBD1
CDR3nt: TGCGCCAGCACCGCAGGGACAGCTAACACTGAAGCTTTCTTT
CDR3aa: CASTAGTANTEAFF

len: 15
v_gene: TRBV5-1
j_gene: TRBJ2-7
abundance: NA
d_gene: NA
CDR3nt: TGCGCCAGCAGCTTGGAACCCCGGTTATCCCACGAGCAGTACTTC
CDR3aa: CASSLEPRLSHEQYF

len: 13
v_gene: TRBV5-1
j_gene: TRBJ2-1
abundance: NA
d_gene: NA
CDR3nt: TGCGCCAGCAGCTTGGCCGGCTCCCCGGCCAAGTTCTTC
CDR3aa: CASSLAGSPAKFF

len: 15
v_gene: TRBV5-1
j_gene: TRBJ2-1
abundance: NA
d_gene: TRBD1
CDR3nt: TGCGCCAGCAGCTTACAGGGGGCGCTAGGTAATGAGCAGTTCTTC
CDR3aa: CASSLQGALGNEQFF